A single sample gave rise to the 8 T cell receptor beta chains below, sequenced in a study of cytomegalovirus exposure and HLA in healthy donors. The primer mix had 60 Vbeta and 13 Jbeta primers. Sequenced by immunoSEQ multiplex PCR; TCRdb stores in-frame clones only, minus some. The sample includes more than 100,000 clones, about four fifths of them seen just once. The material sequenced was PBMCs. Receptor source: a female donor in good health and CMV-seropositive.

V and J are TRBV5-1 and TRBJ2-1; possible D gene TRBD1, 6 bases. Trimming removed 4 bases at V and 1 base at J, with 12 bases between. CDR1 and CDR2 from the germline V gene are SGHRS and YFSETQ. The CDR3 totals 15 residues. As DNA, the CDR3 is TGCGCCAGCAGCCCTCTAGGGGGTTCCTACAATGAGCAGTTCTTC. Its protein product is CASSPLGGSYNEQFF.

V is TRBV29-1 and J is TRBJ1-2; TRBD1 might be the D (6 bases). The CDR3 spans 12 residues. V lost 3 bases and J 2 bases, leaving 7 bases between the germline ends. The germline CDR1 and CDR2 sequences are SQVTM and ANQGSEA. The CDR3 DNA follows: TGCAGCGTTGACGGGACAAACTATGGCTACACCTTC. Protein product: CSVDGTNYGYTF.

This clone was detected only once. V usage is TRBV5-1 and J usage is TRBJ2-3; 8 nucleotides line up with TRBD2. Germline V CDR1 and CDR2: SGHRS, YFSETQ. The V gene end was trimmed by 4 bases and the J gene end by 6 bases; junction bases not matched to a gene: 10. The CDR3 consists of 15 residues. This CDR3 is CASSAGTRLYDTQYF. CDR3 DNA sequence: TGCGCCAGCAGCGCAGGGACTAGGCTTTATGATACGCAGTATTTT.

The chain joins TRBV19 to TRBJ1-4; 9 positions agree with TRBD1. Trimming removed 5 bases from V and 5 bases from J; junction bases left unmatched: 3. Per germline, CDR1 LNHDA and CDR2 SQIVND (reference sequence). The CDR3 covers 14 residues. The CDR3 DNA is TGTGCCAGTAGTCCCGGACAGGGGAATGAAAAACTGTTTTTT. Amino acid sequence: CASSPGQGNEKLFF.

The rearrangement uses TRBV7-9 and TRBJ1-1; perhaps TRBD1 as D (5 bases). Germline CDR1 is SEHNR and CDR2 is FQNEAQ (reference sequence). The V end lost 3 bases, the J end lost 6 bases, and 17 bases lay between the germline ends. The length of the CDR3 is 15 residues. The CDR3 loop is CASSFAGGLGAEAFF. CDR3 sequence (DNA): TGTGCCAGCAGCTTCGCGGGAGGGTTGGGGGCTGAAGCTTTCTTT.

The rearrangement joins TRBV30 to TRBJ2-2; no clear D. CDR3 length: 13 residues. Trimming shortened V by 1 base and J by 7 bases, and 10 bases separated the two germline ends. CDR1 and CDR2 from the germline V gene are GTSNPN and SVGIG (reference sequence). The CDR3 nucleotides are TGTGCCTGGAGTGCAAGCCGAATCGGGGAGCTGTTTTTT. Protein sequence: CAWSASRIGELFF.

The CDR3 loop is CASSVTGSAYGYTF. The DNA for the CDR3 is TGTGCCAGCAGCGTCACAGGGAGCGCTTATGGCTACACCTTC. The chain uses TRBV9 and TRBJ1-2; perhaps TRBD1 as D (6 bases). The CDR3 consists of 14 residues. V was clipped by 2 bases and J by 5 bases, with 13 bases between them. Germline lookup yields CDR1 SGDLS and CDR2 YYNGEE. Full variable domain (remainder filled in from reference TRBV9 and TRBJ1-2): DSGVTQTPKHLITATGQRVTLRCSPRSGDLSVYWYQQSLDQGLQFLIQYYNGEERAKGNILERFSAQQFPDLHSELNLSSLELGDSALYFCASSVTGSAYGYTFGSGTRLTVV.

This clone was observed a few times. This rearrangement joins TRBV7-2 to TRBJ1-3; TRBD1 agrees at 7 bases. The germline V gene encodes CDR1 SGHTA and CDR2 FQGNSA. This CDR3 contains 14 residues. J gave up 4 bases and V 5 bases, and 5 bases lay outside the gene matches. CDR3 amino acids: CASSPATGGNTIYF. The CDR3, as DNA: TGTGCCAGCAGCCCGGCGACAGGGGGAAACACCATATATTTT.